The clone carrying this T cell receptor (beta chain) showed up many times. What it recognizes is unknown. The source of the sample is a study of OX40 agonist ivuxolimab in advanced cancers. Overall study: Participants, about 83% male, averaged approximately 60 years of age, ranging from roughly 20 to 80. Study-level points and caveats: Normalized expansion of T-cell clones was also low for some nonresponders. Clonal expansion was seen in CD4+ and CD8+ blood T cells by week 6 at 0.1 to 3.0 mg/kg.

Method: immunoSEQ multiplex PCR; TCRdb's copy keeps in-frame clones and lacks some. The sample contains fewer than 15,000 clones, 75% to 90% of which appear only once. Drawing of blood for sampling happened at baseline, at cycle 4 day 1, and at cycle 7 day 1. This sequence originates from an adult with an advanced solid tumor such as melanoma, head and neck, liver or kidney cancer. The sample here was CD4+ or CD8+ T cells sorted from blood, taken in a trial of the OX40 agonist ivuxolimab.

In DNA form, the CDR3 reads TGTGCCAGCAGCCAATGCCTGGGGCGAGGTGTGTGCGCTGAAGCTTTCTTT. It yields the protein CASSQCLGRGVCAEAFF. The chain recombines TRBV7-9 with TRBJ1-1, with D possibly being TRBD1 (5 bases). The CDR3 has 17 residues. Trimming shortened V by 5 bases and J by 6 bases, and 25 bases separated the two germline ends. CDR1 is SEHNR, CDR2 FQNEAQ, per germline (reference sequence).